This T cell receptor (beta chain) was found in a study of OX40 agonist ivuxolimab in advanced cancers. Details on this clone: Its specificity is not known.

Trimming removed 3 bases from V and 3 bases from J, with 9 bases in between. The CDR3 loop spans 14 amino acids. CDR1 is SNHLY and CDR2 is FYNNEI in the germline V gene. TCRdb's table, derived via immunoSEQ multiplex PCR, lists solely in-frame clones and lacks some. The sample has 60,000 to 100,000 clones, around 93% seen once. Study results and caveats: Expanded clones tended on average to be more numerous among CD8+ T cells than CD4+.

The receptor was derived from an adult with an advanced solid tumor such as melanoma, head and neck, liver or kidney cancer. Source: CD4+ or CD8+ T cells sorted from blood, taken in a trial of the OX40 agonist ivuxolimab. The chain carries TRBV2 and TRBJ1-5; D gene ambiguous. CDR3 nucleotide sequence: TGTGCCAGCAGTGACCGCACGTACAATCAGCCCCAGCATTTT. It is translated as CASSDRTYNQPQHF.